Shown below are 3 T cell receptor beta chains from a single sample sequenced in a study of response to subunit inactivated influenza vaccine. Via MiXCR, TCRdb re-called the RT-PCR reads, giving one row per CDR3 protein. Of about 520,000 distinct CDR3 sequences listed, 25% are singletons. The input for sequencing was CD4+ T cells sorted from PBMCs, taken 4 to 6 days after vaccination. These receptors were collected from a man aged 45-65 years who received an inactivated influenza vaccine.

This chain joins TRBV20-1 and TRBJ2-7, with a possible D match to TRBD2 (6 bases). Trimming removed 0 bases at V and 6 bases at J, with 9 bases between. In germline, CDR1 is DFQATT, CDR2 SNEGSKA (reference sequence). This CDR3 is 12 amino acids long. The CDR3, as DNA: TGCAGTGCTAGAGATAACGGGGGCGAGCAGTACTTC. Translated: CSARDNGGEQYF.

This clonotype was seen more than once but under ten times. V and J are TRBV10-3 and TRBJ2-7; tentative D call: TRBD2 (6 bases). V gave up 6 bases and J gave up 6 bases, with 15 bases separating them. The CDR3 has 13 amino acids. Germline lookup yields CDR1 ENHRY and CDR2 SYGVKD. The DNA of the CDR3 is TGTGCCATCAGCCCCATTTCCGGGGGCGAGCAGTACTTC. It is translated as CAISPISGGEQYF.

The V gene is TRBV10-3, the J gene TRBJ1-1; 10 bases are a match to TRBD1. J was trimmed by 5 bases and V by 4 bases; bases with no gene match: 4. CDR1 and CDR2 (germline): ENHRY, SYGVKD. The CDR3 contains 14 residues. CDR3 sequence: CAISGGQGLTEAFF. CDR3 coding DNA: TGTGCCATCAGTGGGGGACAGGGGTTAACTGAAGCTTTCTTT.